These 6 T cell receptor beta chains came from one sample sequenced in a study of siplizumab effects on memory and regulatory T cells. The protocol was immunoSEQ multiplex PCR, while the TCRdb copy is restricted to in-frame clones and leaves out a portion. The repertoire consists of about 82,000 clones, with roughly 90% occurring once and the leading ten covering approximately 1.5%. The sequencing sample was made of Tregs sorted from blood. These receptors came from a human donor in good health.

This chain connects TRBV5-1 to TRBJ2-5; D perhaps matches TRBD1 (5 bases). Trimming left V 2 bases short and J 2 bases short, with 13 bases between. Per the germline V gene, CDR1 is SGHRS and CDR2 is YFSETQ. This CDR3 has 15 residues. The chain's CDR3 is CASSFRVPIQETQYF. In nucleotides, the CDR3 is TGCGCCAGCAGCTTCAGGGTCCCCATACAAGAGACCCAGTACTTC.

This clone was detected only once. The chain is built from TRBV5-1 and TRBJ1-4; unclear D gene. This CDR3 spans 14 amino acids. CDR1 and CDR2 (germline): SGHRS, YFSETQ. V lost 2 bases and J lost 0, with 5 bases in between. CDR3 sequence reads: CASSFAATNEKLFF. CDR3 bases: TGCGCCAGCAGCTTCGCCGCAACTAATGAAAAACTGTTTTTT.

The chain links TRBV7-9 to TRBJ1-4, with D uncertain. Trimming stripped 5 bases from V and 7 bases from J, with 20 bases between. The CDR3 spans 16 residues. Germline lookup yields CDR1 SEHNR and CDR2 FQNEAQ (reference sequence). For the CDR3, the DNA is TGTGCCAGCAGCCCGGGAACAACTGAGGTGGCTGAAAAACTGTTTTTT. Its translation: CASSPGTTEVAEKLFF.

CDR3 protein: CASTEQGLATQYF. CDR3 nucleotide sequence: TGTGCCAGCACCGAACAGGGGTTGGCGACCCAGTACTTC. This rearrangement joins TRBV6-6 to TRBJ2-5, with 7 bases aligning to TRBD1. V shed 7 bases and J 7 bases; nucleotides not matched to a gene: 9. The germline CDR1 and CDR2 sequences are MNHNY and SVGAGI (reference sequence). The CDR3 spans 13 residues.

V is TRBV6-1 and J is TRBJ2-3; either TRBD1 or TRBD2 may fit D (6 bases each). Germline values: CDR1 MNHNS, CDR2 SASEGT. Trimming took off 1 base at V and 2 bases at J, with 16 bases between the two ends. This CDR3 contains 17 residues. CDR3 region: CASSEVGLWGLTDTQYF. CDR3 in DNA: TGTGCCAGCAGTGAAGTAGGACTATGGGGGCTCACAGATACGCAGTATTTT.

The V gene is TRBV29-1, the J gene TRBJ1-4; D gene uncertain. V was trimmed by 6 bases and J by 5 bases, leaving 7 bases between them. The CDR3 spans 11 residues. Germline V gene lookup returns CDR1 SQVTM and CDR2 ANQGSEA. The CDR3 coding sequence is TGCAGCGTCGTGACAAATGAAAAACTGTTTTTT. Amino acids: CSVVTNEKLFF.